Listed below are T cell receptor beta chains from one sample, sequenced in a study of blood T cell repertoires in COVID-19. Produced via immunoSEQ multiplex PCR; TCRdb's table is partial and in-frame only. The table has roughly 380,000 clones, approximately 90% seen once. The sequenced sample was peripheral blood. The receptor source for this set is a woman in her forties with COVID-19, enrolled during active disease. The CDR3 runs from the conserved cysteine through the conserved F or W. A D gene is named only where the DNA matches it firmly. Rows give clone size only sometimes, using once, few, many, or a class for an expanded clone.

J gene	clone size	V gene	D gene	CDR3 protein	CDR3 DNA
TRBJ1-6	few	TRBV12-3/TRBV12-4	NA	CASRWENSPLHF	TGTGCCAGCAGGTGGGAGAATTCACCCCTCCACTTT
TRBJ2-5	NA	TRBV27	TRBD2	CASSQQRGRQETQYF	TGTGCCAGCAGCCAACAGCGGGGTCGCCAAGAGACCCAGTACTTC
TRBJ1-6	NA	TRBV14	TRBD1	CASSQLAGGDSPLHF	TGTGCCAGCAGCCAACTAGCAGGGGGCGATTCACCCCTCCACTTT
TRBJ2-3	NA	TRBV7-2	TRBD2	CASSPQTSGSSADTQYF	TGTGCCAGCAGCCCCCAGACTAGCGGGAGTTCCGCAGATACGCAGTATTTT
TRBJ2-5	NA	TRBV20-1	NA	CSANGGETQYF	TGCAGTGCTAACGGCGGGGAGACCCAGTACTTC
TRBJ2-7	once	TRBV28	TRBD1	CASSRLRGQSYEQYF	TGTGCCAGCAGCCGCTTAAGGGGACAGTCCTACGAGCAGTACTTC
TRBJ2-1	NA	TRBV6-2/TRBV6-3	TRBD2	CASSHGLAGANEQFF	TGTGCCAGCAGCCATGGACTAGCGGGAGCCAATGAGCAGTTCTTC
TRBJ2-2	NA	TRBV7-2	TRBD1	CASSQTGKTGELFF	TGTGCCAGCAGCCAGACAGGGAAAACCGGGGAGCTGTTTTTT
TRBJ1-3	NA	TRBV6-5	NA	CASHVGGAGNTIYF	TGTGCCAGCCACGTGGGGGGGGCGGGAAACACCATATATTTT
TRBJ1-2	once	TRBV7-2	NA	CASSSDRTDHGYTF	TGTGCCAGCAGCTCAGACCGGACAGACCATGGCTACACCTTC
TRBJ1-1	NA	TRBV18	NA	CASSPNGGGTEAFF	TGTGCCAGCTCACCGAACGGGGGGGGCACTGAAGCTTTCTTT
TRBJ1-5	NA	TRBV28	NA	CASSSVQPQHF	TGTGCCAGCAGCTCAGTTCAGCCCCAGCATTTT
TRBJ1-5	NA	TRBV2	TRBD1	CASRGTGGGQPQHF	TGTGCCAGCAGGGGAACAGGGGGGGGTCAGCCCCAGCATTTT
TRBJ1-3	few	TRBV7-9	NA	CASSRTDDSGNTIYF	TGTGCCAGCAGCCGGACAGACGACTCTGGAAACACCATATATTTT
TRBJ2-3	once	TRBV9	TRBD1	CASSVPTGPDTDTQYF	TGTGCCAGCAGCGTACCGACAGGGCCCGACACAGATACGCAGTATTTT
TRBJ1-5	NA	TRBV18	TRBD1	CASSPAQGHGQPQHF	TGTGCCAGCTCACCAGCACAGGGGCATGGACAGCCCCAGCATTTT
TRBJ1-1	NA	TRBV9	NA	CASSVQGGFTEAFF	TGTGCCAGCAGCGTACAGGGCGGTTTCACTGAAGCTTTCTTT
TRBJ1-1	NA	TRBV4-3	NA	CASSQGLDRNTEAFF	TGCGCCAGCAGCCAGGGCCTTGACAGGAACACTGAAGCTTTCTTT
TRBJ2-7	NA	TRBV7-8	TRBD1	CASSYRGRQNEQYF	TGTGCCAGCAGTTATAGGGGGCGGCAAAACGAGCAGTACTTC
TRBJ2-7	NA	TRBV12-1	NA	CASTTVCSAYEQYF	TGTGCCAGCACCACCGTCTGCAGTGCCTACGAGCAGTACTTC
TRBJ2-3	NA	TRBV4-3	TRBD2	CASSQEPGGRTDTQYF	TGCGCCAGCAGCCAAGAGCCGGGAGGGAGGACAGATACGCAGTATTTT
TRBJ1-4	NA	TRBV6-6	NA	CASSHRTATNEKLFF	TGTGCCAGCAGTCATCGGACAGCAACTAATGAAAAACTGTTTTTT
TRBJ1-5	NA	TRBV30	NA	CAWSGGDNQPQHF	TGTGCCTGGAGTGGGGGCGATAATCAGCCCCAGCATTTT
TRBJ2-4	once	TRBV6-2/TRBV6-3	TRBD2	CASSYGGLAGQNIQYF	TGTGCCAGCAGTTACGGTGGACTAGCGGGGCAAAACATTCAGTACTTC
TRBJ1-5	NA	TRBV7-6	TRBD1	CASSQGLGTGGNQPQHF	TGTGCCAGCAGCCAAGGACTCGGGACAGGGGGGAATCAGCCCCAGCATTTT
TRBJ1-3	NA	TRBV5-6	TRBD1	CASSLRGTGYSGNTIYF	TGTGCCAGCAGCTTGCGAGGGACAGGGTACTCTGGAAACACCATATATTTT
TRBJ2-5	once	TRBV5-1	TRBD2	CASRSSGGAVQETQYF	TGCGCCAGCAGGTCTAGCGGGGGGGCAGTACAAGAGACCCAGTACTTC
TRBJ1-5	NA	TRBV24-1	NA	CATSDYFRQDSNQPQHF	TGTGCCACCAGTGATTACTTTAGACAGGATAGCAATCAGCCCCAGCATTTT
TRBJ1-2	NA	TRBV5-1	TRBD1	CASSLGARGDGYTF	TGCGCCAGCAGCTTGGGCGCCAGGGGGGATGGCTACACCTTC
TRBJ1-5	NA	TRBV7-4	NA	CASSFGREGHGQPQHF	TGTGCCAGCAGCTTTGGTCGGGAGGGGCATGGGCAGCCCCAGCATTTT
TRBJ2-3	NA	TRBV5-1	TRBD1	CASSVDRGHLQGDTQYF	TGCGCCAGCAGCGTGGACAGGGGACATTTACAAGGAGATACGCAGTATTTT
TRBJ1-2	NA	TRBV5-1	TRBD1	CASSLSPGQTNYGYTF	TGCGCCAGCAGCTTGAGCCCGGGACAGACTAACTATGGCTACACCTTC
TRBJ2-4	once	TRBV19	NA	CASSIRGDRSIKNIQYF	TGTGCCAGTAGTATTCGGGGGGACAGGAGTATCAAAAACATTCAGTACTTC
TRBJ1-2	NA	TRBV7-9	TRBD1	CASSKQTGWNYGYTF	TGTGCCAGCAGCAAACAGACAGGGTGGAATTATGGCTACACCTTC
TRBJ1-1	NA	TRBV28	NA	CASRTQGRNTEAFF	TGTGCCAGCAGAACACAGGGTCGGAACACTGAAGCTTTCTTT
TRBJ2-5	NA	TRBV7-2	TRBD2	CASSPTSGGLQAQYF	TGTGCCAGCAGCCCGACTAGCGGGGGCCTCCAGGCCCAGTACTTC
TRBJ2-3	NA	TRBV9	NA	CASSVVGAPGTQYF	TGTGCCAGCAGCGTAGTAGGGGCTCCCGGTACGCAGTATTTT
TRBJ1-2	once	TRBV11-2	TRBD1	CASSLRGTGGPRGYGYTF	TGTGCCAGCAGCTTAAGGGGGACAGGGGGCCCAAGAGGCTATGGCTACACCTTC
TRBJ2-2	NA	TRBV10-2	TRBD1	CASRDRVWRGNTGELFF	TGCGCCAGCAGGGACAGGGTTTGGCGGGGCAACACCGGGGAGCTGTTTTTT
TRBJ2-3	NA	TRBV21-1	NA	CASSNPGVASYTQYF	TGTGCCAGCAGCAACCCCGGAGTAGCGTCCTATACGCAGTATTTT
TRBJ1-6	NA	TRBV19	TRBD1	CASRPRQGAYNSPLHF	TGTGCCAGTAGACCACGACAGGGGGCCTATAATTCACCCCTCCACTTT
TRBJ2-1	NA	TRBV28	TRBD1	CASSLPQGVTDEQFF	TGTGCCAGCAGTTTACCGCAGGGGGTTACTGATGAGCAGTTCTTC
TRBJ1-1	NA	TRBV7-3	NA	CASSDGMATEAFF	TGTGCCAGCAGCGATGGTATGGCCACTGAAGCTTTCTTT
TRBJ1-4	NA	TRBV18	TRBD1	CASSPPGQENEKLFF	TGTGCCAGCTCACCACCGGGACAGGAAAATGAAAAACTGTTTTTT
TRBJ1-3	NA	TRBV4-3	NA	CASSQALVGSGNTIYF	TGCGCCAGCAGCCAAGCCCTAGTCGGCTCTGGAAACACCATATATTTT
TRBJ2-3	NA	TRBV24-1	TRBD1	CATPLSPNGTGMDPYQGAQYF	TGTGCCACCCCTCTCTCTCCCAACGGGACAGGGATGGACCCGTACCAGGGTGCGCAGTATTTT
TRBJ2-6	few	TRBV19	NA	CASSIVGGGGSGANVLTF	TGTGCCAGTAGTATAGTAGGGGGTGGGGGCTCTGGGGCCAACGTCCTGACTTTC
TRBJ1-6	NA	TRBV6-6	TRBD1	CASRTGGDSPLHF	TGTGCCAGCAGGACAGGGGGCGATTCACCCCTCCACTTT